Below, one TCR beta chain is given with its context. These data belong to a study of PD-L1 blockade in urothelial cancer. Overall study context: Patients' histories included 0 to 3 prior chemotherapy regimens. The authors examined blood 3 weeks (second dose) and 6 weeks after treatment start. The median T cell count in blood samples was 141,255.

The authors spiked synthetic TCR analog templates into each PCR. Using immunoSEQ multiplex PCR, the repertoire was profiled, and TCRdb retains in-frame clones only, with some absent. The table shows 60,000 or so clones, with around 81% occurring only once. Time point noted: pretreatment peripheral blood. The CDR3 length is 15 residues. Germline V CDR1 and CDR2: SGHNT, YYREEE (reference sequence). With V trimmed by 3 bases and J by 4 bases, 6 bases remained unmatched. The J gene is TRBJ2-5, the V gene TRBV5-4; 10 nucleotides line up with TRBD1. This sample comprised PBMCs, obtained around atezolizumab (anti-PD-L1) treatment. The receptor was isolated from a man aged 70-80 years with urothelial cancer. The CDR3 DNA is TGTGCCAGCAGCTACGAGACAGGGGGCGTAGAGACCCAGTACTTC. This encodes CASSYETGGVETQYF.